This T cell receptor (beta chain) originates from a study of cytotoxic CD8 clonotypes in ibrutinib-treated CLL. Germline V gives CDR1 SGHAT, CDR2 FQDESV (reference sequence). The CDR3 covers 15 residues. The V end lost 3 bases, the J end lost 2 bases, and 13 bases lay between the germline ends. Libraries were prepared by immunoSEQ multiplex PCR; TCRdb keeps only in-frame clonotypes and omits some of them. The table lists 250,000 to 350,000 clones, around 77% of them singletons, with roughly 5% in the top ten. This specimen was PBMCs, taken at disease progression, from a patient treated with ibrutinib. This clonotype originated in a human donor with chronic lymphocytic leukemia. The gene calls are TRBV11-1 and TRBJ2-5; either TRBD1 or TRBD2 may supply D (5 bases each). CDR3 coding DNA: TGTGCCAGCAGCTTCCGGGGACCTACACAAGAGACCCAGTACTTC. This encodes CASSFRGPTQETQYF.